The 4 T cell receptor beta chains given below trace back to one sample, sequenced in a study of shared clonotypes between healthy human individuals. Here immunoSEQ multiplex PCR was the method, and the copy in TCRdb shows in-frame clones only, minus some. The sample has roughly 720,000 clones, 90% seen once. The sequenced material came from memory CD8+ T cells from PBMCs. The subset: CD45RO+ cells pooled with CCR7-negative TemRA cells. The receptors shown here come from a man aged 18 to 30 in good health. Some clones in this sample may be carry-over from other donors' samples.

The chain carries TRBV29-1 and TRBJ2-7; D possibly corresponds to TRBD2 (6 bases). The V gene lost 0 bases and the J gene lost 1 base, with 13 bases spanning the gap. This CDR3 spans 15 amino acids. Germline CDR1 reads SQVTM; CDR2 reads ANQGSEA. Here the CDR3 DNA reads TGCAGCGTTGAAGAGACGGAGGGAAGGTCCTACGAGCAGTACTTC. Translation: CSVEETEGRSYEQYF.

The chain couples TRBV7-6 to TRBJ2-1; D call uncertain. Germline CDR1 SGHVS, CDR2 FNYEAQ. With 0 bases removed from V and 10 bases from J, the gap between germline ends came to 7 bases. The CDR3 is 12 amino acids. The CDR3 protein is CASSLAGYEQFF. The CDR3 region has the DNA TGTGCCAGCAGCTTAGCGGGATACGAGCAGTTCTTC.

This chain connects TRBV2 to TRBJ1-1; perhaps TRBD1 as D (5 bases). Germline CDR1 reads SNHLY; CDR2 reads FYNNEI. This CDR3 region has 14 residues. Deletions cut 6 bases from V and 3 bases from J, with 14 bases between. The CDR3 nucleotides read TGTGCCAGCAGAGGGACGGCAACGGACACTGAAGCTTTCTTT. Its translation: CASRGTATDTEAFF.

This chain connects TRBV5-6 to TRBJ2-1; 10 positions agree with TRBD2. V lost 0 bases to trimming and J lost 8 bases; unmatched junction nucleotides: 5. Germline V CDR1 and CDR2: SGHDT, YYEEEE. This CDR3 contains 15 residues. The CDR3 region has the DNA TGTGCCAGCAGCTTGGAAGCGGGAGGGCCTCATGAGCAGTTCTTC. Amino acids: CASSLEAGGPHEQFF.